The TCR beta chain under discussion was sequenced for a study of T-cell reconstitution after alpha-beta-depleted transplantation in children. Whole-study findings and limits: Reportedly, roughly two months post-transplant, alpha-beta T cells arose from several hundred expanded graft clones.

The TCRbeta library was prepared with unique molecular identifiers. TCRdb re-derived calls from the PCR reads in MiXCR, one entry per CDR3 protein. The table has some 80,000 distinct CDR3 sequences, around 18% seen once; the top ten hold about half. The CDR3 contains 13 residues. The germline gives CDR1 MNHNS, CDR2 SASEGT. V lost 6 bases to trimming and J lost 3 bases, with 9 bases between them. This clonotype has a count of ten or more. The antigen remains undetermined. The sequence was collected from a male patient aged 2 to 10 who had a stem cell transplant for acute lymphoblastic leukemia, so the T cells may come from the graft donor. Sample: PBMCs, mostly from graft donor cells, taken 360 days after TCRalphabeta/CD19-depleted stem cell transplant. This rearrangement joins TRBV6-1 to TRBJ2-4; D is unclear. For the CDR3, the DNA is TGTGCCAGCAGCAACCCCGGCAAAAACATTCAGTACTTC. Translating gives CASSNPGKNIQYF.